This T cell receptor beta chain was sequenced during a study of T cell repertoires in cytomegalovirus infection. This CDR3 contains 12 residues. Germline CDR1 reads DFQATT; CDR2 reads SNEGSKA (reference sequence). V gave up 5 bases and J gave up 4 bases, with 11 bases separating them. This clonotype was seen a handful of times. The antigen remains undetermined. One entry per CDR3 protein results from TCRdb running MiXCR on the reads. This sample yields around 570,000 distinct CDR3 sequences, of which approximately 40% are seen a single time; around 50% belongs to the top ten. This clonotype was obtained from a human donor in good health (CMV status not recorded). Some clones in this sample may be carry-over from other donors' samples. The sample in question was cultured PBMCs, obtained from culture after CMV antigen stimulation. This sequence joins TRBV20-1 and TRBJ1-2, with D uncertain. CDR3 residues: CSASRAPYGYTF. CDR3 DNA sequence: TGCAGTGCTTCCCGGGCCCCCTATGGCTACACCTTC.